This T cell receptor beta chain stems from a study of OX40 agonist ivuxolimab in advanced cancers. Study as a whole: Six ivuxolimab dose levels, 0.01 to 10 mg/kg, were given intravenously every 2 weeks. Whole-study results and caveats: CD8+ T cells showed, on average, more clonal expansion than CD4+ cells.

Turning to this clone: The antigen is undetermined.

Measured with immunoSEQ multiplex PCR; TCRdb has only the in-frame clones, and not every one. The sample includes about 11,000 clones, around 80% of them seen just once. Systemic immunosuppression or autoimmune disease history was grounds to exclude patients. This TCR was recovered from an adult with an advanced solid tumor such as melanoma, head and neck, liver or kidney cancer. Here the sequenced sample was CD4+ or CD8+ T cells sorted from blood, taken in a trial of the OX40 agonist ivuxolimab.

The CDR3, as DNA: TGTGCCAGCGTCGCGGGGGCCGACACAGATACGCAGTATTTT. This encodes CASVAGADTDTQYF. V gene TRBV2 combines with J gene TRBJ2-3, with TRBD2 as a possible D gene (7 bases). The V and J ends lost 8 bases and 2 bases respectively, with 14 bases between them. From germline, CDR1 is SNHLY and CDR2 FYNNEI. This CDR3 has 14 residues.